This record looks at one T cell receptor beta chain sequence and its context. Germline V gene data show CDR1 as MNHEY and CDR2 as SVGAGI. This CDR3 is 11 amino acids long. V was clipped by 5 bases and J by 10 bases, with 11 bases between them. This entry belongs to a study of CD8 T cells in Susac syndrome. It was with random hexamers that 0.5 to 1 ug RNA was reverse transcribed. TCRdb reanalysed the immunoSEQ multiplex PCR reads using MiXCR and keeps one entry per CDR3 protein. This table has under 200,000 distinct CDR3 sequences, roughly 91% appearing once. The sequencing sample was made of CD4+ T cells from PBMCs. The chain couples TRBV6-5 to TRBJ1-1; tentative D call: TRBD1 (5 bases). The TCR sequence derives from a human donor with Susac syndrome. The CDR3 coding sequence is TGTGCCAGCAGTGAGTCAGGGAGAGCTTTCTTT. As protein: CASSESGRAFF.